The 15 T cell receptor beta chains in this list originate from one sample, sequenced in a study of response to subunit inactivated influenza vaccine. TCRdb used MiXCR to reprocess the RT-PCR reads, holding one entry per CDR3 protein. Among over 800,000 distinct CDR3 sequences listed, 21% were seen once. The input for sequencing was PBMCs from blood, taken about 5 days after vaccination. Receptor source: a man aged 50 or older who received an inactivated influenza vaccine.

The chain employs TRBV6-6 and TRBJ2-7; D call uncertain. Germline V gives CDR1 MNHNY, CDR2 SVGAGI (reference sequence). V was trimmed by 6 bases and J by 4 bases, leaving 10 bases between them. The CDR3 extends over 12 amino acids. CDR3 sequence: CASSATVYEQYF. The CDR3 nucleotides are TGTGCCAGCAGCGCGACTGTATACGAGCAGTACTTC.

The chain carries TRBV20-1 and TRBJ1-3, with unresolved D. The CDR3 loop spans 15 amino acids. V was trimmed by 0 bases and J by 0 bases, leaving 9 bases between them. CDR1 DFQATT and CDR2 SNEGSKA come from the germline V gene (reference sequence). The CDR3 sequence: CSARDAASSGNTIYF. As DNA, the CDR3 is TGCAGTGCTAGAGACGCTGCTAGCTCTGGAAACACCATATATTTT.

This chain joins TRBV7-9 and TRBJ2-1; 7 bases fit TRBD1. Germline V gene sequence: CDR1 SEHNR, CDR2 FQNEAQ (reference sequence). The J segment lost 6 bases and the V segment lost 4 bases, leaving 15 bases of the junction unmatched. The CDR3 consists of 17 residues. Here the CDR3 DNA reads TGTGCCAGCAGCTCAAATGAAGGACAGGTCCTGATCAATGAGCAGTTCTTC. Its protein is CASSSNEGQVLINEQFF.

The gene calls are TRBV4-1 and TRBJ1-6; D is uncertain. Trimming left V 2 bases short and J 6 bases short, with 2 bases between. CDR1 is MGHRA, CDR2 YSYEKL, per germline. The CDR3 has 12 residues. The CDR3 loop is CASSQRNSPLHF. The CDR3 region has the DNA TGCGCCAGCAGCCAACGTAATTCACCCCTCCACTTT.

The chain couples TRBV3-1 to TRBJ1-6; D unclear. Germline CDR1 reads LGHDT; CDR2 reads YNNKEL (reference sequence). The CDR3 contains 15 residues. V lost 0 bases and J lost 10, with 13 bases in between. The CDR3 coding sequence is TGTGCCAGCAGCCAAGACCACGCCGGTGGGTCACCCCTCCACTTT. This codes for CASSQDHAGGSPLHF.

This clonotype was detected ten times or more. CDR3 in amino acids: CASYQHPYNEQFF. The CDR3 coding sequence is TGTGCCAGCTATCAACACCCTTACAATGAGCAGTTCTTC. V is TRBV6-2 or TRBV6-3 and J is TRBJ2-1; D not certain. The CDR3 covers 13 residues. Germline-derived CDR1 and CDR2 are MNHEY and SVGEGT. Trimming pared 8 bases from V and 4 bases from J, leaving 12 bases between.

The sample holds a few counts of this clonotype. One junction end does not reproduce the germline sequence, and a read error may be involved. J is TRBJ2-5 and V is TRBV20-1; D possibly matches TRBD1 or TRBD2 (6 bases each). The CDR3 runs 11 residues. The germline V gene encodes CDR1 DFQATT and CDR2 SNEGSKA (reference sequence). As DNA, the CDR3 is TGCAGTGCTAGCGGGGGCGCAGACCTTCACTTC. Translation gives CSASGGADLHF.

This clonotype was recorded a few times. This chain links TRBV7-3 with TRBJ1-1, with D unresolved. Germline V gene sequence: CDR1 SGHTA, CDR2 FQGTGA. V was cut by 5 bases and J by 1 base, with 11 bases left in between. The CDR3 loop spans 14 amino acids. The CDR3 sequence is CASSPSAANTEAFF. As DNA, the CDR3 is TGTGCCAGCAGCCCCTCGGCAGCGAACACTGAAGCTTTCTTT.

This clonotype appeared a few times. The chain joins TRBV6-1 to TRBJ1-5; 9 bases are shared with TRBD1. Unmatched junction bases numbered 12, after V lost 8 bases and J lost 7 bases. This CDR3 has 15 amino acids. Germline V gene lookup returns CDR1 MNHNS and CDR2 SASEGT. This CDR3 reads CASQPLDRGGQPQHF. The CDR3 nucleotides read TGTGCCAGCCAACCTCTTGACAGGGGGGGGCAGCCCCAGCATTTT.

The chain recombines TRBV28 with TRBJ2-4; D unclear. This CDR3 region has 16 residues. The V end lost 6 bases, the J end lost 1 base, and 16 bases lay between the germline ends. Germline V gene sequence: CDR1 MDHEN, CDR2 SYDVKM. CDR3 in DNA: TGTGCCAGCAGCCTTATCTGGTCCGGGGCCAAAAACATTCAGTACTTC. Amino acids: CASSLIWSGAKNIQYF. The whole variable domain, filled in from reference TRBV28 and TRBJ2-4, reads DVKVTQSSRYLVKRTGEKVFLECVQDMDHENMFWYRQDPGLGLRLIYFSYDVKMKEKGDIPEGYSVSREKKERFSLILESASTNQTSMYLCASSLIWSGAKNIQYFGAGTRLSVL.

This clonotype was detected many times. The rearrangement uses TRBV7-2 and TRBJ2-2; 8 nucleotides agree with TRBD1. V dropped 1 base and J dropped 5; count of bases not matched to a gene: 3. Germline V gene lookup returns CDR1 SGHTA and CDR2 FQGNSA. This CDR3 contains 15 residues. CDR3 in DNA: TGTGCCAGCAGCTTAGGGACAGGGAGGACCGGGGAGCTGTTTTTT. This encodes CASSLGTGRTGELFF.

The genes are TRBV5-5 and TRBJ2-7; possibly TRBD2 for D (7 bases). This CDR3 is 13 amino acids long. Germline V gene lookup returns CDR1 SGHKS and CDR2 YYEKEE (reference sequence). V shed 4 bases and J shed 7 bases, with 15 bases lying between them. Written as DNA, the CDR3 is TGTGCCAGCAGCGGGAAGGGGGGGGAAGAGCAGTACTTC. Translated: CASSGKGGEEQYF.

A few counts support this clonotype. The chain employs TRBV7-2 and TRBJ2-5, with D unclear. Trimming took 4 bases from V and 10 from J, leaving 10 bases between them. The V gene's germline CDR1 is SGHTA and CDR2 FQGNSA. The CDR3 extends over 11 amino acids. The CDR3 nucleotides read TGTGCCAGCAGCTCCGACGTGGGCCAGTACTTC. This codes for CASSSDVGQYF.

The V and J genes are TRBV6-4 and TRBJ2-7; D gene ambiguous. V was trimmed by 7 bases and J by 6 bases, leaving 13 bases between them. Germline loops: CDR1 MRHNA, CDR2 SNTAGT. This CDR3 spans 12 amino acids. CDR3 nucleotide sequence: TGTGCCAGCATCAAAAGGGCGGCCGAGCAGTACTTC. Amino acids: CASIKRAAEQYF.

This clonotype came up many times. This chain connects TRBV6-5 to TRBJ2-1; the match to TRBD2 covers 11 bases. The V segment lost 0 bases and the J segment 5 bases; nucleotides outside the gene matches: 12. Germline V gene data show CDR1 as MNHEY and CDR2 as SVGAGI. This CDR3 is 19 amino acids long. The CDR3 protein is CASSYSILAGGRYDNEQFF. The CDR3 DNA follows: TGTGCCAGCAGTTACTCGATCCTAGCGGGGGGCCGCTATGACAATGAGCAGTTCTTC.